This T cell receptor (beta chain) is from a study of post-analysis software for immune sequencing data. Study at large: Multiple sclerosis in the patients followed relapsing-remitting, secondary progressive and progressive-relapsing courses. Study-wide points: Patients showed TRBV5-6, TRBV5-1 and TRBV20-1 among roughly 5 TRBV segments more frequent than in controls. Diversity measured as normalized Chao1 was significantly lower in multiple sclerosis patients than in controls. Under F measure analysis, samples from one preparation batch co-clustered strongly.

Prepared TCR beta cDNA libraries contained unique molecular identifiers. About 500,000 cDNA molecules came from about 1 to 10 million T cells. MiXCR, run by TCRdb on the PCR reads, gives a single entry per CDR3 protein. The data hold approximately 260,000 distinct CDR3 sequences, with 36% observed a single time. Comment on this clonotype: The antigen remains undetermined.

The germline gives CDR1 DFQATT, CDR2 SNEGSKA (reference sequence). V shed 3 bases and J 2 bases; nucleotides not matched to a gene: 8. CDR3 length: 18 amino acids. The TCR was taken from a girl aged 5 to 17 with multiple sclerosis. This sequence joins TRBV20-1 and TRBJ2-6, with TRBD1 matching over 12 bases. The sequenced sample was blood. CDR3 region: CSASPPGQGAPGANVLTF. The CDR3 DNA reads as TGCAGTGCTAGTCCCCCGGGACAGGGGGCTCCTGGGGCCAACGTCCTGACTTTC.